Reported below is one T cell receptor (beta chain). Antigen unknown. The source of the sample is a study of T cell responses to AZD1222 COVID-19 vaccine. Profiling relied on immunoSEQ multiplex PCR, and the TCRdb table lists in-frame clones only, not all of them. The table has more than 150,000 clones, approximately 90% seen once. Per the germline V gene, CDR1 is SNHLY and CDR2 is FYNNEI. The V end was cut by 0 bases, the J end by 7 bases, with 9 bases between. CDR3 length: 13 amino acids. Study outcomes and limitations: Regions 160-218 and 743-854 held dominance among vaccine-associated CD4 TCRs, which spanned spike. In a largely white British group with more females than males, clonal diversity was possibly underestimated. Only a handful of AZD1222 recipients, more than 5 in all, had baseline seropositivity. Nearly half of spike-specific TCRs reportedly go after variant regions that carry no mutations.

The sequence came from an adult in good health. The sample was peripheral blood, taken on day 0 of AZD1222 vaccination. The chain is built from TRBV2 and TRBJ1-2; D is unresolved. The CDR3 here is CASSEAKGGGYTF. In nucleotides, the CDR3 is TGTGCCAGCAGTGAAGCAAAGGGCGGTGGCTACACCTTC.